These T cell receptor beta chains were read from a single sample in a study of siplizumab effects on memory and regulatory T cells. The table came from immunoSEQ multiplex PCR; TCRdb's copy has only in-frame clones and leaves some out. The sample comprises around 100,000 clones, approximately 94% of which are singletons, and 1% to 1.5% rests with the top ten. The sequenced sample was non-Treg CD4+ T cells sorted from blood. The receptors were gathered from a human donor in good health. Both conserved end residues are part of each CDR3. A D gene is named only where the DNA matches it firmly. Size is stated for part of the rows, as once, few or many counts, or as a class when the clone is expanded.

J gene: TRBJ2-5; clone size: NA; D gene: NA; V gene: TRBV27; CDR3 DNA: TGTGCCAGCAGTTTTTTTGGCCGGAAAAAGGAGACCCAGTACTTC; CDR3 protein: CASSFFGRKKETQYF
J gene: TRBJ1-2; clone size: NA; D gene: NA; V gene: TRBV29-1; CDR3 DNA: TGCAGCGTTGAGAATCGCGGGGCAGGGTATGGCTACACCTTC; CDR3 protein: CSVENRGAGYGYTF
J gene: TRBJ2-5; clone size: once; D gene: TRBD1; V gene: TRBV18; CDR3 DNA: TGTGCCAGCTCACCGCGCCAGGGGGCAGGAGAGACCCAGTACTTC; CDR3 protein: CASSPRQGAGETQYF
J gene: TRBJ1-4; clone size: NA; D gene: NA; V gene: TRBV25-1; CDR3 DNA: TGTGCCAGCAGAGCCTTGTATGGGCGAGGAAATGAAAAACTGTTTTTT; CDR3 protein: CASRALYGRGNEKLFF
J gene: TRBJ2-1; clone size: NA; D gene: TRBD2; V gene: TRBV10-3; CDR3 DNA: TGTGCCATCAGTGAGGGCGGGAGGGCCCAATGGGAGCAGTTCTTC; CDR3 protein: CAISEGGRAQWEQFF
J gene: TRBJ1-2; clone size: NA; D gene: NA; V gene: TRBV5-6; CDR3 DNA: TGTGCCAGCAGCTTGATGGTCCCTTCAGGGAACTATGGCTACACCTTC; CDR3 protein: CASSLMVPSGNYGYTF
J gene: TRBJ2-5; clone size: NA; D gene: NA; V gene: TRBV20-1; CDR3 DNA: TGCAGTGCAGGGACAGAGACCCAGTACTTC; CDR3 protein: CSAGTETQYF
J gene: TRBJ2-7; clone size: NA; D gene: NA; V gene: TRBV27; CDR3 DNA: TGTGCCACCAAGAGCCGGGGAGAGTGGTACGAGCAGTACTTC; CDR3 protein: CATKSRGEWYEQYF
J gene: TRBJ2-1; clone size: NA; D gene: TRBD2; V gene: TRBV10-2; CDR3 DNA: TGCGCCAGCAGTGAGAACAGTTTATGGACTAGCGGGAGGGTGAAGCAGTTCTTC; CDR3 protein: CASSENSLWTSGRVKQFF
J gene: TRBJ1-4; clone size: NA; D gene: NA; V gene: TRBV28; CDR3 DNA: TGTGCCAGCAGTTCCGGGACTGACCGTGAAAAACTGTTTTTT; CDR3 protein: CASSSGTDREKLFF
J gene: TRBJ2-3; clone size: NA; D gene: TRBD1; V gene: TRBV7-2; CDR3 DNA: TGTGCCAGCAGCTTTGACAGGGTGGCGACAGATACGCAGTATTTT; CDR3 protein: CASSFDRVATDTQYF
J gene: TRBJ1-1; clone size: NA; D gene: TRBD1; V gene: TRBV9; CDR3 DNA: TGTGCCAGCAGCGCGGACACCGGGACAGGGTTTGAAGCTTTCTTT; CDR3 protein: CASSADTGTGFEAFF
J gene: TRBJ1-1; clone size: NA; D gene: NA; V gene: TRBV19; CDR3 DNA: TGTGCCAGTAGTCGTCGGGGGCAATTTAACACTGAAGCTTTCTTT; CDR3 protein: CASSRRGQFNTEAFF
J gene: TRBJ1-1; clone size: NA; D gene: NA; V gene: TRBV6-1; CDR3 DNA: TGTGCCAGCGGAAACTGGCAGAACACTGAAGCTTTCTTT; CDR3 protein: CASGNWQNTEAFF
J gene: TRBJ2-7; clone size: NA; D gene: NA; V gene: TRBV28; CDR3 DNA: TGTGCCAGCACCTCCCCGAGTGGCGGGAATATTGGGCAGTACTTC; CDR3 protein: CASTSPSGGNIGQYF
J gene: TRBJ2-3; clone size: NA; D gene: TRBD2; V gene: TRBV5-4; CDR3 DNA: TGTGCCAGCAGCTCGGGACTAGCGGGATCTCATACGCAGTATTTT; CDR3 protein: CASSSGLAGSHTQYF
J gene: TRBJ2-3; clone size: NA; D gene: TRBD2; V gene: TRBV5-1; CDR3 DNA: TGCGCCAGCAGCCACGGACTAGACCCGAGTGTTGGAGATACGCAGTATTTT; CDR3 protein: CASSHGLDPSVGDTQYF
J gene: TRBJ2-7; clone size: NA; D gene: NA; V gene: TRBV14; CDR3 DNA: TGTGCCAGCAGCCAAGTCTCAGGGAACGAGCAGTACTTC; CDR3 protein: CASSQVSGNEQYF
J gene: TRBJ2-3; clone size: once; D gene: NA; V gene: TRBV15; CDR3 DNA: TGTGCCACCAGCATCCCGGGGTATAACACAGATACGCAGTATTTT; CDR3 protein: CATSIPGYNTDTQYF
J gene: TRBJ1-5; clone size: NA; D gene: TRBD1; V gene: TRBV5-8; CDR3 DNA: TGTGCCAGCAGCAAAGGGACAGGCGGAAATCAGCCCCAGCATTTT; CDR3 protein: CASSKGTGGNQPQHF
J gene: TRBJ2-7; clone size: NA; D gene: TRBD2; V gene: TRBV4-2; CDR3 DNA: TGTGCCAGCAGCCAAGAGACTAGCACCCCCGAGTTTCGGTACGAGCAGTACTTC; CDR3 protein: CASSQETSTPEFRYEQYF
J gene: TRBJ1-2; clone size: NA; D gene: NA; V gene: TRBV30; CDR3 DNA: TGTGCCTGGAGTGTATCGGAGGGGAATGGCTACACCTTC; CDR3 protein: CAWSVSEGNGYTF
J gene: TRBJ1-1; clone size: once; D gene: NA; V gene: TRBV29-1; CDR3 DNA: TGCAGCGTTGAAGCCGGGGGTCACACTGAAGCTTTCTTT; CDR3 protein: CSVEAGGHTEAFF
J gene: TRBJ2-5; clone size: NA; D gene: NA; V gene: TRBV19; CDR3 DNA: TGTGCCAGTAGTATATTCGGGTCACCCGGGGAGACCCAGTACTTC; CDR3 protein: CASSIFGSPGETQYF
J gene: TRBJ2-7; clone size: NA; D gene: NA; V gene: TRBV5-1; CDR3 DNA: TGCGCCAGCAGCTTCGACCAGGGTCTCGAGCAGTACTTC; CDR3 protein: CASSFDQGLEQYF
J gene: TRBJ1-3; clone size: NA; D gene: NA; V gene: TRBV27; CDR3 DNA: TGTGCCAGCAGTTTATATGGGACGACCCCCAGAAACACCATATATTTT; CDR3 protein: CASSLYGTTPRNTIYF
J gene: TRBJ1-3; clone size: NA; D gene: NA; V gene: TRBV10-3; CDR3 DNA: TGTGCCATCACCCTAGAGGAGACTGGAAACACCATATATTTT; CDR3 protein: CAITLEETGNTIYF
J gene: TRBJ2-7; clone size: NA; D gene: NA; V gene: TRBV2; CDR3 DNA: TGTGCCAGCAGGTACAGGGTCTCCTACGAGCAGTACTTC; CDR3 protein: CASRYRVSYEQYF
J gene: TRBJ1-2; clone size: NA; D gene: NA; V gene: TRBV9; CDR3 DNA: TGTGCCAGCAGCGTAGAGTTGTCAGGGGACTATGGCTACACCTTC; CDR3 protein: CASSVELSGDYGYTF
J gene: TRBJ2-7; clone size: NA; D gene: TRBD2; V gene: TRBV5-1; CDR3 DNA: TGCGCCAGCAGCCATGGACTAGCGGGAGACTCCTACGAGCAGTACTTC; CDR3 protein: CASSHGLAGDSYEQYF
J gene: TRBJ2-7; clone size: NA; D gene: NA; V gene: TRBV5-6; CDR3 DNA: TGTGCCAGCAGCTACCGATCAGGGGAATACTTC; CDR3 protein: CASSYRSGEYF
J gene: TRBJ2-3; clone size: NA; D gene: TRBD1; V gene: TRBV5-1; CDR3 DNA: TGCGCCAGCAGCTTGGAAATCAGGGGGATAAGAGGCACAGATACGCAGTATTTT; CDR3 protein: CASSLEIRGIRGTDTQYF
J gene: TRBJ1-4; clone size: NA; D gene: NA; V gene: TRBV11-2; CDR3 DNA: TGTGCCAGCAGCTTAGGGTCGACTAATGAAAAACTGTTTTTT; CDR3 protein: CASSLGSTNEKLFF
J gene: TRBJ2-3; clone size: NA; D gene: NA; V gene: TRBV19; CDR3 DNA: TGTGCCAGTAGTCCCACCACAGATACGCAGTATTTT; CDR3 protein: CASSPTTDTQYF
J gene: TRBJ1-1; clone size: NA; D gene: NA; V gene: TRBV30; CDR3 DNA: TGTGCCTGGAGACGGGGGGGGAACACTGAAGCTTTCTTT; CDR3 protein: CAWRRGGNTEAFF
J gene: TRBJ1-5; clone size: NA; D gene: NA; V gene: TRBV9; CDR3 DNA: TGTGCCAGCAGCGCCTCGGCAGGGGCAGCTCAGCCCCAGCATTTT; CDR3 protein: CASSASAGAAQPQHF
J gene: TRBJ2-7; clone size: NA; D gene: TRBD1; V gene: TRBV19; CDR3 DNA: TGTGCCAGTAGTATAGTTCCGGGACAGAGCTCCTACGAGCAGTACTTC; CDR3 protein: CASSIVPGQSSYEQYF
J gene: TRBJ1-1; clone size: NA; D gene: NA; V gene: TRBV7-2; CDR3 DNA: TGTGCCAGCAGCTTAAGGCTGGACACTGAAGCTTTCTTT; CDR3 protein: CASSLRLDTEAFF
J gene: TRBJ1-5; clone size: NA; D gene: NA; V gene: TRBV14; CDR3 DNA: TGTGCCAGCAGCCACATACAGTATTATAGCAATCAGCCCCAGCATTTT; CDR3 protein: CASSHIQYYSNQPQHF
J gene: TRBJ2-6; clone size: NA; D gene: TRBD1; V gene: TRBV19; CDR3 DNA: TGTGCCAGTAGTATAAGTAGTTTGCGGGTCGGGACAGACTTCTTTCCGTCTGGGGCCAACGTCCTGACTTTC; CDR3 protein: CASSISSLRVGTDFFPSGANVLTF
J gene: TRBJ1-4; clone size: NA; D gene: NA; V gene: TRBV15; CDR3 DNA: TGTGCCACCAGCAGGGTCCTCTTACTCTCCCCGGGCGAAAAACTGTTTTTT; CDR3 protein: CATSRVLLLSPGEKLFF
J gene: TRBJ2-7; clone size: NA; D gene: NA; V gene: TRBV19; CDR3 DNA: TGTGCCAGTAGTATGAGAGGGGGACGTACCTACGAGCAGTACTTC; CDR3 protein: CASSMRGGRTYEQYF
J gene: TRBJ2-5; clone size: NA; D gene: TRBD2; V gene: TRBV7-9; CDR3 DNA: TGTGCCAGCAGCTTAAGTCCAGTGTGGGAGGGCCTCGAGACCCAGTACTTC; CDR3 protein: CASSLSPVWEGLETQYF
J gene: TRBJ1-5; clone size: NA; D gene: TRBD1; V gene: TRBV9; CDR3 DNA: TGTGCCAGCGGCCAGGGGGCGGGAAGCAATCAGCCCCAGCATTTT; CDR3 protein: CASGQGAGSNQPQHF
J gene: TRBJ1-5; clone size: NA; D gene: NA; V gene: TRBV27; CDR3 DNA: TGTGCCAGCGCATACAAGGGGCCAGGAAATCAGCCCCAGCATTTT; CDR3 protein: CASAYKGPGNQPQHF
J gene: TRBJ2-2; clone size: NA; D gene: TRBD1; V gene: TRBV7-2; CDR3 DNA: TGTGCCAGCAGCTTTGGAGCCAGGGGGACCGGGGAGCTGTTTTTT; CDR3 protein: CASSFGARGTGELFF
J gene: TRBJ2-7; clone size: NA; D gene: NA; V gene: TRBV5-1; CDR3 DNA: TGCGCCAGCAGCAATACGAGGGACTCCCCGGTCTACGAGCAGTACTTC; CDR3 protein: CASSNTRDSPVYEQYF
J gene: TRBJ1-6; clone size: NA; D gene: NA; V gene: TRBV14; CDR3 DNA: TGTGCCAGCAGCCCGCTTCAGGCTTCACCCCTCCACTTT; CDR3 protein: CASSPLQASPLHF